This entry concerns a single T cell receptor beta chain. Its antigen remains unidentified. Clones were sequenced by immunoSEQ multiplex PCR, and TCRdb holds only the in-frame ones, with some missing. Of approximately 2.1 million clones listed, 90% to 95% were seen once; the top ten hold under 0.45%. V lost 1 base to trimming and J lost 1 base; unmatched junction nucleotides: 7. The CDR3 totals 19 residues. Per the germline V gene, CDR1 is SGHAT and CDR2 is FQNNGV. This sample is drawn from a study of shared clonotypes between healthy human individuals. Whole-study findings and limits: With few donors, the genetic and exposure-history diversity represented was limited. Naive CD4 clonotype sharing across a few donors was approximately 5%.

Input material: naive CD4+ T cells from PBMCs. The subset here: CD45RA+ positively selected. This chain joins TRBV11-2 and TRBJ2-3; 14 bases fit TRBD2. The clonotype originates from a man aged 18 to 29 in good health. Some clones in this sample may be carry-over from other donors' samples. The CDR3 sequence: CASSLGGTSGSIGTDTQYF. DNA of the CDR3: TGTGCCAGCAGCTTAGGAGGGACTAGCGGGAGTATAGGCACAGATACGCAGTATTTT.